Each of the 14 T cell receptor beta chains below was sequenced from the same sample in a study of control samples from healthy donors and cancer patients. Only in-frame clones appear in the TCRdb table, and some are missing; sequencing was by immunoSEQ multiplex PCR. The sample contains some 130,000 clones, 93% of which appear only once. The sequencing input was PBMCs. Source of these receptors: a man aged 50 to 59 with head and neck cancer.

The chain is built from TRBV3-1 (or the pseudogene TRBV3-2) and TRBJ1-2, with 9 nucleotides matching TRBD1. From germline, CDR1 is LGHDT and CDR2 YNNKEL (reference sequence). The junction had 13 bases not matched to a gene; V was cut back by 10 bases and J by 4 bases. CDR3 size: 15 residues. CDR3 nucleotides: TGTGCCACCAGAGGAGGGACAGGGCTCCCCTATGGCTACACCTTC. Amino acids: CATRGGTGLPYGYTF.

This clone was observed a handful of times. This chain joins TRBV2 and TRBJ2-6; D perhaps matches TRBD2 (6 bases). The germline V gene has CDR1 SNHLY and CDR2 FYNNEI. CDR3 length equals 15 residues. V was cut by 3 bases and J by 3 bases, with 9 bases left in between. Here the CDR3 DNA reads TGTGCCAGCAGTGAGTCGGGGGATGGGGCCAACGTCCTGACTTTC. This sequence encodes CASSESGDGANVLTF.

The V and J genes are TRBV7-2 and TRBJ1-1; D gene uncertain. CDR1 and CDR2 from the germline V gene are SGHTA and FQGNSA. The CDR3 extends over 12 amino acids. Trimming stripped 4 bases from V and 4 bases from J, with 7 bases between. In DNA form, the CDR3 reads TGTGCCAGCAGCTCAAACCCCACTGAAGCTTTCTTT. Translated: CASSSNPTEAFF. The entire variable domain, with the rest obtained from reference TRBV7-2 and TRBJ1-1, is as follows: GAGVSQSPSNKVTEKGKDVELRCDPISGHTALYWYRQSLGQGLEFLIYFQGNSAPDKSGLPSDRFSAERTGGSVSTLTIQRTQQEDSAVYLCASSSNPTEAFFGQGTRLTVV.

The chain has TRBV5-4 and TRBJ2-6; 11 bases are shared with TRBD1. J lost 5 bases, V lost 4 bases, and 8 bases had no gene match. In germline, CDR1 is SGHNT, CDR2 YYREEE (reference sequence). The CDR3 extends over 17 amino acids. The CDR3: CASSPGQGGGWANVLTF. The CDR3 nucleotides are TGTGCCAGCAGCCCGGGACAGGGGGGCGGCTGGGCCAACGTCCTGACTTTC.

This chain connects TRBV7-6 to TRBJ1-1, with a possible D match to TRBD1 (5 bases). Germline V CDR1 and CDR2: SGHVS, FNYEAQ. The CDR3 is made up of 14 amino acids. Trimming left V 5 bases short and J 1 base short, with 11 bases between. The CDR3 region is CASSPLGGNTEAFF. CDR3 sequence (DNA): TGTGCCAGCAGCCCCCTCGGGGGGAACACTGAAGCTTTCTTT.

This clone appeared once. This chain links TRBV11-2 with TRBJ2-2; 9 positions agree with TRBD1. The CDR3 sequence is 15 residues long. The V and J ends lost 7 bases and 3 bases, in that order; junction bases with no gene match: 6. CDR1 SGHAT and CDR2 FQNNGV come from the germline V gene. The chain's CDR3 is CASTQDRGDTGELFF. Written as DNA, the CDR3 is TGTGCCAGCACCCAGGACAGGGGTGACACCGGGGAGCTGTTTTTT. The full variable domain, rest sourced from reference TRBV11-2 and TRBJ2-2, is EAGVAQSPRYKIIEKRQSVAFWCNPISGHATLYWYQQILGQGPKLLIQFQNNGVVDDSQLPKDRFSAERLKGVDSTLKIQPAKLEDSAVYLCASTQDRGDTGELFFGEGSRLTVL.

The sample holds one count of this clone. V and J are TRBV6-2 or TRBV6-3 and TRBJ1-2, with D uncertain. V lost 0 bases and J 2 bases, leaving 10 bases between the germline ends. This CDR3 has 15 amino acids. CDR1 MNHEY and CDR2 SVGEGT come from the germline V gene. CDR3 nucleotides: TGTGCCAGCAGTTACTCGGTCGGGAGGAACTATGGCTACACCTTC. Protein product: CASSYSVGRNYGYTF.

The chain employs TRBV27 and TRBJ1-6, with TRBD1 as a possible D gene (6 bases). Germline V lookup: CDR1 MNHEY, CDR2 SMNVEV (reference sequence). V gave up 6 bases and J gave up 5 bases, with 14 bases separating them. CDR3 length: 15 residues. Here the CDR3 DNA reads TGTGCCAGCAGGGCGGGGACAACCAATAATTCACCCCTCCACTTT. Translating it yields CASRAGTTNNSPLHF.

V gene TRBV5-4 combines with J gene TRBJ1-1, with unresolved D. The V gene lost 1 base and the J gene lost 0 bases, with 16 bases spanning the gap. Germline lookup yields CDR1 SGHNT and CDR2 YYREEE (reference sequence). CDR3 length: 17 residues. The CDR3 bases are TGTGCCAGCAGCTTGTCAGTTTTAACGTCTATGAACACTGAAGCTTTCTTT. Translated, it gives CASSLSVLTSMNTEAFF.

Notes on this clone: The junction and the germline gene differ at one end; a read error may be behind it. The genes are TRBV6-2 or TRBV6-3 and TRBJ1-2; the D is unclear. The CDR3 sequence is 14 residues long. The germline V gene has CDR1 MNHEY and CDR2 SVGEGT. The CDR3 loop is CASRYFTANYGYTF. CDR3 DNA: TGTGCCAGCAGATACTTTACAGCTAACTATGGCTACACCTTC.

This chain uses TRBV30 with TRBJ2-1; D is possibly TRBD1 (6 bases). The germline V gene has CDR1 GTSNPN and CDR2 SVGIG (reference sequence). The CDR3 loop spans 15 amino acids. Trimming took off 4 bases at V and 10 bases at J, with 23 bases between the two ends. The CDR3 region is CAWKANYRAQEEQFF. The CDR3 bases are TGTGCCTGGAAAGCGAATTACAGGGCCCAGGAGGAGCAGTTCTTC.

This chain joins TRBV7-2 and TRBJ2-1; 11 bases line up with TRBD2. Germline V gene data show CDR1 as SGHTA and CDR2 as FQGNSA. V was pared by 3 bases and J by 8 bases, with 3 bases of the junction left unmatched. The CDR3 runs 14 residues. The DNA for the CDR3 is TGTGCCAGCAGCTTCCGTAGCGGGGGGGATGAGCAGTTCTTC. Translated, it gives CASSFRSGGDEQFF. Looking up the rest from reference TRBV7-2 and TRBJ2-1 gives the full variable domain: GAGVSQSPSNKVTEKGKDVELRCDPISGHTALYWYRQSLGQGLEFLIYFQGNSAPDKSGLPSDRFSAERTGGSVSTLTIQRTQQEDSAVYLCASSFRSGGDEQFFGPGTRLTVL.

The chain is built from TRBV5-4 and TRBJ1-1; a possible D gene is TRBD1 (6 bases). V dropped 0 bases and J dropped 10 bases, with 16 bases sitting between them. Germline V lookup: CDR1 SGHNT, CDR2 YYREEE (reference sequence). The CDR3 runs 14 residues. The DNA of the CDR3 is TGTGCCAGCAGCTTGGACGGGGGCTTGACGAGAGCTTTCTTT. Its translation: CASSLDGGLTRAFF.

V usage is TRBV6-5 and J usage is TRBJ2-7, with 7 nucleotides matching TRBD1. V trimming: 5 bases; J trimming: 0 bases; junction bases outside the gene matches: 7. CDR3 length: 15 residues. Per the germline V gene, CDR1 is MNHEY and CDR2 is SVGAGI. The CDR3 here is CASSRGQALSYEQYF. As DNA, the CDR3 is TGTGCCAGCAGTCGCGGACAGGCCCTCTCCTACGAGCAGTACTTC.